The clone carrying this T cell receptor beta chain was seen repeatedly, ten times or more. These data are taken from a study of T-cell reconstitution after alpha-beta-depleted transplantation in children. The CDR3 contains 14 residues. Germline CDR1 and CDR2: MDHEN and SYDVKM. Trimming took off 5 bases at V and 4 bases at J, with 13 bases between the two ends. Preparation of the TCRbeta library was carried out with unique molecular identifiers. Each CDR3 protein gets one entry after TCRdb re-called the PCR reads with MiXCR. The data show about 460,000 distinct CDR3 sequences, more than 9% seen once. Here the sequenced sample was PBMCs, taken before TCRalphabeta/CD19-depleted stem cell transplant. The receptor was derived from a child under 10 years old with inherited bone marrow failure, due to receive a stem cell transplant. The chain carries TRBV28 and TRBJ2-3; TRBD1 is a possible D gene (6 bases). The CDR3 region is CASSPTGWADTQYF. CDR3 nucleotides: TGTGCCAGCAGTCCCACAGGGTGGGCAGATACGCAGTATTTT.